This T cell receptor (beta chain) comes out of a study of preoperative IRX-2 immunotherapy in early breast cancer. This clone was counted once. CDR3 length: 13 amino acids. Germline V gene data show CDR1 as SGDLS and CDR2 as YYNGEE. V lost 4 bases and J lost 2, with 8 bases in between. TCRdb keeps only in-frame clones here, not all; method: immunoSEQ multiplex PCR. This table has over 55,000 clones, around 94% appearing once. Regarding treatment: preoperative locoregional IRX-2 cytokine immunotherapy. Patients received preoperative, locoregional IRX-2 cytokine immunotherapy in a phase Ib study. The sample was taken from a patient treated with IRX-2 immunotherapy. This TCR came from a human donor with breast cancer. V usage is TRBV9 and J usage is TRBJ2-3; no clear D gene. The CDR3 DNA reads as TGTGCCAGCAGCCTTTCCCTCACAGATACGCAGTATTTT. Its translation is CASSLSLTDTQYF.